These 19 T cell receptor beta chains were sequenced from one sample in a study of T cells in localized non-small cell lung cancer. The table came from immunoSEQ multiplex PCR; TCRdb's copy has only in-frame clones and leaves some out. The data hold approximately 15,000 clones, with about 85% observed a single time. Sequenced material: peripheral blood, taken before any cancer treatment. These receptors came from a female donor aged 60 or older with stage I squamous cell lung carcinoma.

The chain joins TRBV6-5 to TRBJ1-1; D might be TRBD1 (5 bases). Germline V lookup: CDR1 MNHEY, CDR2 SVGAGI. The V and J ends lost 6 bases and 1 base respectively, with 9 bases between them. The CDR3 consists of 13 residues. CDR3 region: CASSLDRNTEAFF. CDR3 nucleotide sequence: TGTGCCAGCAGCTTAGACAGGAACACTGAAGCTTTCTTT.

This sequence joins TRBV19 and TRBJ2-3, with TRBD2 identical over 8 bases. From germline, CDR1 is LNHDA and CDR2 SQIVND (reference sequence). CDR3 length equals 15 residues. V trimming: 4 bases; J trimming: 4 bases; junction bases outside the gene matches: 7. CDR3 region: CASSSSGTRADTQYF. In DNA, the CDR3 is TGTGCCAGTAGTAGTAGCGGGACAAGGGCAGATACGCAGTATTTT.

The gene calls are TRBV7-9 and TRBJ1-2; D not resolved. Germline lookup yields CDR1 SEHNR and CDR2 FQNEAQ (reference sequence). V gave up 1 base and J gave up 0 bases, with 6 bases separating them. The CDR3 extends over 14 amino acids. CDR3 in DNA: TGTGCCAGCAGCTTAGGCTGGGCTAACTATGGCTACACCTTC. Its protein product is CASSLGWANYGYTF.

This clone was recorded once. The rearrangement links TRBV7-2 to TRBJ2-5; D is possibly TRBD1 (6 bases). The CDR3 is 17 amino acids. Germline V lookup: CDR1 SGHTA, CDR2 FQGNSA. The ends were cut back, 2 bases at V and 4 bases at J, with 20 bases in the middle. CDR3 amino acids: CASSLLSRVGQGETQYF. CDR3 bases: TGTGCCAGCAGCTTACTATCCCGGGTGGGACAAGGAGAGACCCAGTACTTC.

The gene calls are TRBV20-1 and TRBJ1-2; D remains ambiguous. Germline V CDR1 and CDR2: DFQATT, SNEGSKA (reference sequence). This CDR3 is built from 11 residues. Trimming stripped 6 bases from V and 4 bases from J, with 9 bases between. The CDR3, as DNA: TGCAGTGCCCTGGGATCCTATGGCTACACCTTC. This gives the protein CSALGSYGYTF.

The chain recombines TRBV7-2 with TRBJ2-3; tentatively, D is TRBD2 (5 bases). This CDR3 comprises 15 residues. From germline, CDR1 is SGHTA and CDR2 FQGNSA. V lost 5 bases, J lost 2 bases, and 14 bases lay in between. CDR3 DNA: TGTGCCAGCAGCCCGGTGGCGGAGGCCACAGATACGCAGTATTTT. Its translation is CASSPVAEATDTQYF. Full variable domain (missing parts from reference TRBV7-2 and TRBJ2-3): GAGVSQSPSNKVTEKGKDVELRCDPISGHTALYWYRQSLGQGLEFLIYFQGNSAPDKSGLPSDRFSAERTGGSVSTLTIQRTQQEDSAVYLCASSPVAEATDTQYFGPGTRLTVL.

The CDR3: CASSQGHHPRDTGELFF. The CDR3 DNA reads as TGTGCCAGCAGCCAGGGACACCACCCCCGAGACACCGGGGAGCTGTTTTTT. J is TRBJ2-2 and V is TRBV7-9; tentative D call: TRBD1 (6 bases). Germline-derived CDR1 and CDR2 are SEHNR and FQNEAQ (reference sequence). The CDR3 has 17 residues. V was shortened by 5 bases and J by 3 bases, with 19 bases between the two germline ends.

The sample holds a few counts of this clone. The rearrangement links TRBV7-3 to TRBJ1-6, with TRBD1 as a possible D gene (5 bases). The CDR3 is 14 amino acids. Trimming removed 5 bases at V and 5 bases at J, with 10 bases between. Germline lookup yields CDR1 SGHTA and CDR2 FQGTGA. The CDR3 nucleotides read TGTGCCAGCAGCCGGGACGGAAATAATTCACCCCTCCACTTT. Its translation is CASSRDGNNSPLHF.

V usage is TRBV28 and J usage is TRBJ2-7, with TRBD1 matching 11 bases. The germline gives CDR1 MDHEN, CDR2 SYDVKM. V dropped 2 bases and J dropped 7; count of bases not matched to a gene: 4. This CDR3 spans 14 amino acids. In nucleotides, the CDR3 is TGTGCCAGCAGTTTACCGGACAGGGGGCTTGAGCAGTACTTC. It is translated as CASSLPDRGLEQYF.

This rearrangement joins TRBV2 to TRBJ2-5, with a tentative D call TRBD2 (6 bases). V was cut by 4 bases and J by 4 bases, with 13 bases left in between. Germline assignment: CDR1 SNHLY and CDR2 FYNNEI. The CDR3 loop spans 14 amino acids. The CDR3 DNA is TGTGCCAGCAGTGTGGGCCAGGGAGGAGAGACCCAGTACTTC. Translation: CASSVGQGGETQYF.

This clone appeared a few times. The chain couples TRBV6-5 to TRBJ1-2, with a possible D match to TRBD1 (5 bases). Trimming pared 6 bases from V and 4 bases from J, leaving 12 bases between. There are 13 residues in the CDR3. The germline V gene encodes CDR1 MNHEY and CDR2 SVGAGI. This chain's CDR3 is CASSMNRGYGYTF. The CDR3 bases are TGTGCCAGCAGCATGAATAGGGGCTATGGCTACACCTTC.

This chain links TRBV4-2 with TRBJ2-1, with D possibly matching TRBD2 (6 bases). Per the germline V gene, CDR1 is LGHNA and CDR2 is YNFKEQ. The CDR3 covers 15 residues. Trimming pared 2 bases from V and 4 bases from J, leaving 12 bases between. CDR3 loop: CASSQNSGPYNEQFF. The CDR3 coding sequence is TGTGCCAGCAGCCAAAATAGCGGCCCATACAATGAGCAGTTCTTC.

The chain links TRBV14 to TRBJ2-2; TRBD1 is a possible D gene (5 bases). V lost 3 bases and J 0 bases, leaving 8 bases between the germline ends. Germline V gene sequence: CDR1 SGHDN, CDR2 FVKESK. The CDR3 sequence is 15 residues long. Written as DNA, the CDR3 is TGTGCCAGCAGCCATGGACATACGAACACCGGGGAGCTGTTTTTT. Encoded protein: CASSHGHTNTGELFF.

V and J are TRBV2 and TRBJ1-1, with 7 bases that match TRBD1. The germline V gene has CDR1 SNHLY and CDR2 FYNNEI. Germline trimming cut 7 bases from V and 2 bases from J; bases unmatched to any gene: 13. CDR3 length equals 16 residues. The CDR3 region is CASKQKRGQKNTEAFF. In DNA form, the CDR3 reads TGTGCCAGCAAACAAAAGAGGGGACAGAAAAACACTGAAGCTTTCTTT.

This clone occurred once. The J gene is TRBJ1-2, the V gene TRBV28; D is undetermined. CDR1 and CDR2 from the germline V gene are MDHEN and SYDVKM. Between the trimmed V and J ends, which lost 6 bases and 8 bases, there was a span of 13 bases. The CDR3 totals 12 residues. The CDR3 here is CASSRTFGGYTF. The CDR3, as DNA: TGTGCCAGCAGCAGGACTTTCGGAGGCTACACCTTC.

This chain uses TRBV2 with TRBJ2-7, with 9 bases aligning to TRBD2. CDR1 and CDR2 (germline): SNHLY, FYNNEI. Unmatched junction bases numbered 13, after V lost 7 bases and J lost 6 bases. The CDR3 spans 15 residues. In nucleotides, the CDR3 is TGTGCCAGCAAGGGGCGGGAGGGCTTTGCGTCCGAGCAGTACTTC. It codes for CASKGREGFASEQYF.

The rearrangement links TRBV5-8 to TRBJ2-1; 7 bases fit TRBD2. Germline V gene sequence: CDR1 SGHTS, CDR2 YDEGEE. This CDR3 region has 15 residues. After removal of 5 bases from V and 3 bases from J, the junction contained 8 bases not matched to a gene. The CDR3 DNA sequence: TGTGCCAGCAGGGAGGGCGGGAGAAGCTACAATGAGCAGTTCTTC. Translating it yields CASREGGRSYNEQFF.

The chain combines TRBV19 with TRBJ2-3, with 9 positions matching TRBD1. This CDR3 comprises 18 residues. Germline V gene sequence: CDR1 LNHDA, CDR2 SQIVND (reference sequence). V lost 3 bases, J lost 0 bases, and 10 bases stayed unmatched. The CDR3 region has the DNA TGTGCCAGTAGTATTGAGGGACAGGGTGCAGTTAGCACAGATACGCAGTATTTT. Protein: CASSIEGQGAVSTDTQYF. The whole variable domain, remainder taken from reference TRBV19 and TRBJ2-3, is DGGITQSPKYLFRKEGQNVTLSCEQNLNHDAMYWYRQDPGQGLRLIYYSQIVNDFQKGDIAEGYSVSREKKESFPLTVTSAQKNPTAFYLCASSIEGQGAVSTDTQYFGPGTRLTVL.

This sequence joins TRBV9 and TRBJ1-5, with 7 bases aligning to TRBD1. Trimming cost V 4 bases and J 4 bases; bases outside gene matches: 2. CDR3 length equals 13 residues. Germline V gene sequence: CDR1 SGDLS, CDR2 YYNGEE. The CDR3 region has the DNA TGTGCCAGCAGCCCGACAGGGAATCAGCCCCAGCATTTT. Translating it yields CASSPTGNQPQHF.